This T cell receptor beta chain appears in the sequencing data of a study of blood T cells in healthy people across ages. As for the study in general: With template switching, about one barcoded beta molecule was captured per two T cells.

Per germline, CDR1 SGHDN and CDR2 FVKESK. Trimming took 4 bases from V and 12 from J; bases not matched to a gene: 10. This CDR3 has 13 amino acids. This clonotype was observed at least ten times. Extraction yielded at least 5 micrograms of total RNA per sample. The authors ran a second PCR of about 6 to 11 cycles using a sample-barcoded 5' primer and a J-beta primer mix. Every sample gave at least 2.5 million paired-end reads containing CDR3. TCRdb redid the calling of the 5' RACE reads with MiXCR, one entry per CDR3 protein. The data contain 700,000 to 850,000 distinct CDR3 sequences, around 34% of them seen just once; the ten biggest clones take up under 15%.

This receptor was obtained from a man aged 18-30 years in good health. The chain employs TRBV14 and TRBJ2-3, with TRBD2 matching 7 bases. Sequenced material: blood. In nucleotides, the CDR3 is TGTGCCAGCAGCCGACGGACTAGTGGGTCACAGTATTTT. It codes for CASSRRTSGSQYF.